The clone carrying this T cell receptor beta chain was found many times. What it binds is not known. The CDR3 covers 14 residues. Trimming pared 2 bases from V and 4 bases from J, leaving 12 bases between. Germline CDR1 and CDR2: SQVTM and ANQGSEA. This sample stems from a study of response to subunit inactivated influenza vaccine. Study results and caveats: The authors proposed limited new T cell recruitment per seasonal influenza vaccination.

Via MiXCR, TCRdb re-called the RT-PCR reads, giving one row per CDR3 protein. The repertoire includes about 700,000 distinct CDR3 sequences, about 14% of them detected once, and around 7.6% sits in the top ten. This material consisted of PBMCs from blood, taken 14 days before vaccination. This sequence originates from a man aged 50 or older who received an inactivated influenza vaccine. The chain recombines TRBV29-1 with TRBJ2-1, with TRBD2 as a possible D gene (5 bases). The CDR3 region is CSVERPAVYNEQFF. CDR3 nucleotide sequence: TGCAGCGTTGAAAGGCCAGCGGTATACAATGAGCAGTTCTTC.